The 27 T cell receptor beta chains listed next were all sequenced from one sample in a study of blood T cell repertoires in COVID-19. TCRdb's table, derived via immunoSEQ multiplex PCR, lists solely in-frame clones and lacks some. The sample contains fewer than 200,000 clones, 80% to 95% of which appear only once. The sequenced sample was peripheral blood. Source of these receptors: a man aged 50 or older with acute or convalescent COVID-19.

The V call is TRBV30, the J call TRBJ1-2, with 7 bases matching TRBD1. V gave up 3 bases and J gave up 4 bases; unmatched junction bases: 8. The CDR3 contains 14 residues. In germline, CDR1 is GTSNPN, CDR2 SVGIG (reference sequence). CDR3 sequence: CAWRGDSQFYGYTF. Here the CDR3 DNA reads TGTGCCTGGAGGGGGGACAGTCAATTCTATGGCTACACCTTC.

The rearrangement uses TRBV11-2 and TRBJ1-1; D ambiguous. V lost 5 bases to trimming and J lost 1 base, with 11 bases between them. The CDR3 totals 14 residues. The germline gives CDR1 SGHAT, CDR2 FQNNGV. CDR3 sequence: CASSPVRGNTEAFF. The CDR3 bases are TGTGCCAGCAGCCCCGTTCGGGGGAACACTGAAGCTTTCTTT.

V usage is TRBV30 and J usage is TRBJ2-2; D call uncertain. The CDR3 extends over 13 amino acids. V shed 4 bases and J shed 1 base, with 7 bases lying between them. Per germline, CDR1 GTSNPN and CDR2 SVGIG (reference sequence). In DNA, the CDR3 is TGTGCCTGGATGCGGCTGAACACCGGGGAGCTGTTTTTT. Protein product: CAWMRLNTGELFF.

The gene calls are TRBV25-1 and TRBJ2-1; the D gene is possibly TRBD2 (7 bases). CDR3 length: 15 amino acids. V shed 6 bases and J shed 3 bases, with 15 bases lying between them. The germline V gene encodes CDR1 MGHDK and CDR2 SYGVNS. Here the CDR3 DNA reads TGTGCCAGCAGCTTACCGGGGGGCAGCTACAATGAGCAGTTCTTC. Protein product: CASSLPGGSYNEQFF. Full variable domain (missing parts from reference TRBV25-1 and TRBJ2-1): EADIYQTPRYLVIGTGKKITLECSQTMGHDKMYWYQQDPGMELHLIHYSYGVNSTEKGDLSSESTVSRIRTEHFPLTLESARPSHTSQYLCASSLPGGSYNEQFFGPGTRLTVL.

This chain links TRBV9 with TRBJ2-3; 13 bases agree with TRBD2. Germline V lookup: CDR1 SGDLS, CDR2 YYNGEE. V was clipped by 4 bases and J by 5 bases; unmatched bases: 7. The CDR3 runs to 16 residues. CDR3 sequence reads: CASSPFGTSGEDTQYF. CDR3 bases: TGTGCCAGCAGCCCATTCGGGACTAGCGGGGAAGATACGCAGTATTTT.

The chain couples TRBV19 to TRBJ1-5, with 9 bases matching TRBD1. The CDR3 totals 15 residues. The junction had 7 bases not matched to a gene; V was cut back by 3 bases and J by 7 bases. Germline CDR1 and CDR2: LNHDA and SQIVND (reference sequence). CDR3: CASSIGGQGRQPQHF. The CDR3 DNA sequence: TGTGCCAGTAGTATCGGGGGACAGGGTAGGCAGCCCCAGCATTTT.

This clone was recorded once. This chain's CDR3 is CSASQGGFVDGYTF. For the CDR3, the DNA is TGCAGTGCTAGTCAGGGGGGCTTCGTCGATGGCTACACCTTC. The V and J genes are TRBV20-1 and TRBJ1-2, with 7 bases matching TRBD1. Germline CDR1 is DFQATT and CDR2 is SNEGSKA (reference sequence). CDR3 size: 14 residues. J gave up 6 bases and V 3 bases, and 10 bases lay outside the gene matches.

The DNA of the CDR3 is TGTGCCAGCAGCCCAGGGGGGACCGGGGAGCTGTTTTTT. Protein: CASSPGGTGELFF. The chain employs TRBV7-9 and TRBJ2-2; D is perhaps TRBD1 (7 bases). The CDR3 length is 13 residues. CDR1 SEHNR and CDR2 FQNEAQ come from the germline V gene (reference sequence). V was trimmed by 5 bases and J by 5 bases, leaving 9 bases between them.

This chain uses TRBV12-3 or TRBV12-4 with TRBJ1-1; 8 positions match TRBD1. V lost 5 bases, J lost 3 bases, and 2 bases stayed unmatched. This CDR3 has 13 residues. Written as DNA, the CDR3 is TGTGCCAGCAGTAAGACAGGGGACACTGAAGCTTTCTTT. It encodes CASSKTGDTEAFF.

This chain uses TRBV13 with TRBJ1-3; TRBD1 aligns across 9 bases. Germline V gene sequence: CDR1 PRHDT, CDR2 FYEKMQ (reference sequence). J lost 1 base, V lost 4 bases, and 11 bases had no gene match. This CDR3 comprises 18 residues. CDR3 sequence: CASSSTGLQGASGNTIYF. CDR3 coding DNA: TGTGCCAGCAGCTCTACCGGCTTACAGGGGGCTTCTGGAAACACCATATATTTT. Full variable domain (outside the CDR3, taken from reference TRBV13 and TRBJ1-3): AAGVIQSPRHLIKEKRETATLKCYPIPRHDTVYWYQQGPGQDPQFLISFYEKMQSDKGSIPDRFSAQQFSDYHSELNMSSLELGDSALYFCASSSTGLQGASGNTIYFGEGSWLTVV.

This chain connects TRBV6-1 to TRBJ2-5, with D unclear. With 6 bases removed from V and 1 base from J, the gap between germline ends came to 6 bases. Germline V gives CDR1 MNHNS, CDR2 SASEGT. This CDR3 spans 12 amino acids. CDR3 DNA: TGTGCCAGCAGACAGTTCCAAGAGACCCAGTACTTC. This codes for CASRQFQETQYF.

The chain uses TRBV15 and TRBJ1-1; tentatively, D is TRBD1 (5 bases). The CDR3 is 14 residues long. Germline V CDR1 and CDR2: LNHNV, YYDKDF (reference sequence). Deletions cut 0 bases from V and 4 bases from J, with 9 bases between. This CDR3 is CATSRDRGGTEAFF. The CDR3 coding sequence is TGTGCCACCAGCAGAGATAGGGGTGGCACTGAAGCTTTCTTT. Full variable domain (missing parts from reference TRBV15 and TRBJ1-1): DAMVIQNPRYQVTQFGKPVTLSCSQTLNHNVMYWYQQKSSQAPKLLFHYYDKDFNNEADTPDNFQSRRPNTSFCFLDIRSPGLGDTAMYLCATSRDRGGTEAFFGQGTRLTVV.

This chain uses TRBV7-9 with TRBJ2-5, with TRBD2 as a possible D gene (6 bases). V was clipped by 1 base and J by 5 bases, with 17 bases between them. Germline V CDR1 and CDR2: SEHNR, FQNEAQ (reference sequence). There are 16 residues in the CDR3. As DNA, the CDR3 is TGTGCCAGCAGCTTAGGGCCCTCTTTAAGCGGGGAGACCCAGTACTTC. It translates to CASSLGPSLSGETQYF.

In this sample, this clone turned up once. V and J are TRBV7-2 and TRBJ1-3, with unresolved D. Deletions cut 1 base from V and 2 bases from J, with 6 bases between. Germline CDR1 and CDR2: SGHTA and FQGNSA. This CDR3 has 14 amino acids. CDR3 bases: TGTGCCAGCAGCTTAGGCGGGACTGGAAACACCATATATTTT. Encoded protein: CASSLGGTGNTIYF.

The chain has TRBV19 and TRBJ1-1, with D maybe TRBD1 (6 bases). Trimming stripped 4 bases from V and 5 bases from J, with 14 bases between. This CDR3 comprises 14 residues. The germline gives CDR1 LNHDA, CDR2 SQIVND (reference sequence). The CDR3 is CASSSIRGSTEAFF. The CDR3 DNA reads TGTGCCAGTAGTAGCATCAGGGGATCAACTGAAGCTTTCTTT.

The V call is TRBV28, the J call TRBJ2-3, with a weak D call TRBD2 (5 bases). V dropped 3 bases and J dropped 3 bases, with 13 bases sitting between them. CDR3 length: 15 amino acids. The germline gives CDR1 MDHEN, CDR2 SYDVKM. The CDR3 region has the DNA TGTGCCAGCAGTTTGGTAGTCGGGGATACAGATACGCAGTATTTT. Residues: CASSLVVGDTDTQYF.

This clone came up once. The chain links TRBV6-1 to TRBJ1-5; D possibly corresponds to TRBD1 (6 bases). CDR1 is MNHNS, CDR2 SASEGT, per germline. The CDR3 has 17 residues. V shed 0 bases and J shed 4 bases, with 16 bases lying between them. The CDR3 sequence: CASSEAWGQRLNQPQHF. CDR3 sequence (DNA): TGTGCCAGCAGTGAAGCGTGGGGACAACGGCTTAATCAGCCCCAGCATTTT.

The chain employs TRBV28 and TRBJ2-7; D call uncertain. The ends were cut back, 1 base at V and 0 bases at J, with 7 bases in the middle. CDR1 is MDHEN and CDR2 is SYDVKM in the germline V gene. There are 14 residues in the CDR3. CDR3 bases: TGTGCCAGCAGTTTATATGGCACCTCCTACGAGCAGTACTTC. Translating gives CASSLYGTSYEQYF.

The sample holds a few counts of this clone. The V and J genes are TRBV28 and TRBJ1-5; D not resolved. The CDR3 is 14 amino acids. Between the trimmed V and J ends, which lost 3 bases and 6 bases, there was a span of 12 bases. CDR1 MDHEN and CDR2 SYDVKM come from the germline V gene. CDR3: CASSFEGDAQPQHF. The CDR3 bases are TGTGCCAGCAGTTTTGAGGGTGATGCTCAGCCCCAGCATTTT.

The chain carries TRBV19 and TRBJ1-5; perhaps TRBD1 as D (6 bases). Trimming took off 7 bases at V and 5 bases at J, with 21 bases between the two ends. Per germline, CDR1 LNHDA and CDR2 SQIVND (reference sequence). The CDR3 sequence is 16 residues long. Here the CDR3 DNA reads TGTGCCAGTACCTTTTACGGGGGGGGCGAGGATCAGCCCCAGCATTTT. Translation gives CASTFYGGGEDQPQHF. The whole variable domain, remainder taken from reference TRBV19 and TRBJ1-5, is DGGITQSPKYLFRKEGQNVTLSCEQNLNHDAMYWYRQDPGQGLRLIYYSQIVNDFQKGDIAEGYSVSREKKESFPLTVTSAQKNPTAFYLCASTFYGGGEDQPQHFGDGTRLSIL.

This rearrangement joins TRBV6-5 to TRBJ2-3; 8 bases align to TRBD2. Germline V gene sequence: CDR1 MNHEY, CDR2 SVGAGI. The CDR3 sequence is 12 residues long. Unmatched junction bases numbered 10, after V lost 9 bases and J lost 11 bases. CDR3 nucleotide sequence: TGTGCCAGTGGACTAGCCCTGAGGTGGCAGTATTTT. Translating it yields CASGLALRWQYF.

The chain carries TRBV7-3 and TRBJ2-5, with D maybe TRBD2 (6 bases). V lost 5 bases, J lost 1 base, and 17 bases lay in between. Germline V lookup: CDR1 SGHTA, CDR2 FQGTGA. The CDR3 consists of 16 residues. CDR3 DNA: TGTGCCAGCAGCCCTTGGGGCGGAGGGGTCCAAGAGACCCAGTACTTC. This translates into CASSPWGGGVQETQYF.

For the CDR3, the DNA is TGCGCCAGCAGCCAAAGTAGGGGGGGGACCGGGGAGCTGTTTTTT. Amino acids: CASSQSRGGTGELFF. J is TRBJ2-2 and V is TRBV4-1; D is possibly TRBD2 (7 bases). Germline V gives CDR1 MGHRA, CDR2 YSYEKL. Trimming took off 2 bases at V and 5 bases at J, with 12 bases between the two ends. The CDR3 runs to 15 residues.

The chain has TRBV9 and TRBJ2-3; 8 bases line up with TRBD2. V was pared by 0 bases and J by 2 bases, with 11 bases of the junction left unmatched. The germline CDR1 and CDR2 sequences are SGDLS and YYNGEE. This CDR3 is built from 18 residues. CDR3 sequence reads: CASSVDIRAGVITDTQYF. The CDR3 DNA sequence: TGTGCCAGCAGCGTAGATATTAGAGCGGGAGTTATCACAGATACGCAGTATTTT.

The V gene is TRBV4-2, the J gene TRBJ2-7; 9 nucleotides match TRBD2. Germline V lookup: CDR1 LGHNA, CDR2 YNFKEQ. With V trimmed by 1 base and J by 6 bases, 13 bases remained unmatched. This CDR3 spans 17 amino acids. The CDR3 DNA is TGTGCCAGCAGCCAAGGGGTAGCGGGAGCATTTAGCCGCGAGCAGTACTTC. It specifies CASSQGVAGAFSREQYF.

V gene TRBV11-3 combines with J gene TRBJ1-6; D is uncertain. The germline V gene has CDR1 SGHNT and CDR2 YENEEA. The CDR3 contains 13 residues. The V end lost 0 bases, the J end lost 9 bases, and 6 bases lay between the germline ends. The CDR3 nucleotides are TGTGCCAGCAGCTTAGATCCACTTTCACCCCTCCACTTT. Its translation is CASSLDPLSPLHF.

This chain uses TRBV25-1 with TRBJ1-4; 8 nucleotides match TRBD1. Germline-derived CDR1 and CDR2 are MGHDK and SYGVNS. The CDR3 runs to 14 residues. With V trimmed by 3 bases and J by 7 bases, 4 bases remained unmatched. CDR3 nucleotide sequence: TGTGCCAGCAGTGACGACAGGGGCGGTGAAAAACTGTTTTTT. This gives the protein CASSDDRGGEKLFF.